These 24 T cell receptor beta chains originate from one sample sequenced in a study of T cells in Graves' hyperthyroidism and ophthalmopathy (dated by TCRdb to between 2018 and 2021). Libraries were built with multiplex PCR. Sequencing was carried out with an Illumina HiSeq 2000. The TCR beta CDR3 regions were amplified from the RNA transcripts. The first round of RT-PCR for the TCR CDR3 was performed with the HTBI primer set and the Qiagen OneStep RT-PCR kit. The raw public data were reprocessed by TCRdb itself: fastp quality trimming at Q25, MiXCR clonotype calling, in-frame beta chains only. One record per CDR3 amino acid sequence lists the most common genes and DNA. Recorded for this sample are roughly 700,000 distinct CDR3 sequences; about 14% of them occurred a single time. The top ten clonotypes cover about a tenth of the sample. Material: blood. All receptors derive from a woman between 18 and 29 years old with Graves' hyperthyroidism.

This clonotype was counted a single time. This clone may be a read error of a much larger clone one base away. The CDR3 DNA reads as TGTGCCACCAGCAGAGAGGGCGGGATTATCACAGATGCGCAGTATTTT. It translates to CATSREGGIITDAQYF. The chain couples TRBV15 to TRBJ2-3; the D gene is possibly TRBD2 (6 bases). The CDR3 runs to 16 residues. CDR1 and CDR2 from the germline V gene are LNHNV and YYDKDF (reference sequence).

This clonotype was seen more than once but under ten times. The chain couples TRBV20-1 to TRBJ2-3, with a weak D call TRBD2 (5 bases). The CDR3 extends over 15 amino acids. Germline CDR1 is DFQATT and CDR2 is SNEGSKA (reference sequence). Trimming shortened V by 5 bases and J by 3 bases, and 18 bases separated the two germline ends. CDR3 loop: CSAPNPAVGTDTQYF. CDR3 in DNA: TGCAGTGCTCCCAATCCAGCGGTGGGAACAGATACGCAGTATTTT.

V gene TRBV3-1 combines with J gene TRBJ1-2; no reliable D call. The ends were cut back, 4 bases at V and 4 bases at J, with 16 bases in the middle. This CDR3 has 15 amino acids. Germline V CDR1 and CDR2: LGHDT, YNNKEL (reference sequence). CDR3 coding DNA: TGTGCCAGCAGCCCCTCCGATCGGGGAGGCTATGGCTACACCTTC. Amino acid sequence: CASSPSDRGGYGYTF.

In this sample, this clonotype turned up many times. V is TRBV11-2 and J is TRBJ2-3; 12 bases line up with TRBD2. The germline CDR1 and CDR2 sequences are SGHAT and FQNNGV. The CDR3 is made up of 15 amino acids. V was clipped by 2 bases and J by 4 bases; unmatched bases: 1. CDR3 amino acids: CASSLLAGGADTQYF. As DNA, the CDR3 is TGTGCCAGCAGCTTACTAGCGGGAGGGGCAGATACGCAGTATTTT.

This clonotype showed up many times. The chain links TRBV30 to TRBJ1-1, with 9 bases aligning to TRBD1. Trimming removed 3 bases from V and 5 bases from J; junction bases left unmatched: 7. CDR1 GTSNPN and CDR2 SVGIG come from the germline V gene (reference sequence). This CDR3 region has 14 residues. CDR3 nucleotides: TGTGCCTGGAGCCTGGGGACAGGGCGAACTGAAGCTTTCTTT. This gives the protein CAWSLGTGRTEAFF.

The sample holds a few counts of this clonotype. The J gene is TRBJ2-3, the V gene TRBV27; no clear D gene. Deletions cut 0 bases from V and 7 bases from J, with 8 bases between. The germline V gene has CDR1 MNHEY and CDR2 SMNVEV (reference sequence). This CDR3 has 13 residues. CDR3 region: CASSLSRTHTQYF. The CDR3 DNA is TGTGCCAGCAGTTTATCAAGGACCCATACGCAGTATTTT.

This clonotype was seen at least ten times. This chain links TRBV4-1 with TRBJ1-1; no clear D gene. V shed 1 base and J shed 1 base, with 4 bases lying between them. This CDR3 region has 13 residues. Per the germline V gene, CDR1 is MGHRA and CDR2 is YSYEKL. Here the CDR3 DNA reads TGCGCCAGCAGCCAAGTTGCGAACACTGAAGCTTTCTTT. Its protein product is CASSQVANTEAFF.

Details on this clonotype: This may arise from a read error, as a much more abundant clone is one base away. The chain joins TRBV24-1 to TRBJ2-5; 7 nucleotides match TRBD2. Germline V CDR1 and CDR2: KGHDR, SFDVKD. This CDR3 has 14 residues. This chain's CDR3 is CATSDPTSQETQHF. The CDR3 DNA sequence: TGTGCCACCAGTGACCCGACTAGCCAAGAGACCCAGCACTTC.

The rearrangement uses TRBV6-5 and TRBJ2-7, with D perhaps TRBD1 (6 bases). The germline V gene has CDR1 MNHEY and CDR2 SVGAGI. Trimming took 0 bases from V and 2 from J, leaving 17 bases between them. The CDR3 totals 17 residues. The CDR3 DNA sequence: TGTGCCAGCAGTTACTCTACCCCGGCAGGGGTGGCCTACGAGCAGTACTTC. Amino acid sequence: CASSYSTPAGVAYEQYF.

This clonotype has at least ten counts. The chain joins TRBV7-8 to TRBJ2-5, with D possibly being TRBD2 (5 bases). CDR1 is SGHVS, CDR2 FQNEAQ, per germline. The CDR3 sequence is 18 residues long. Trimming shortened V by 1 base and J by 0 bases, and 18 bases separated the two germline ends. The CDR3 protein is CASSLETSGGVYQETQYF. In nucleotides, the CDR3 is TGTGCCAGCAGCTTAGAGACAAGCGGTGGGGTGTACCAAGAGACCCAGTACTTC.

There are many counts of this clonotype. The chain has TRBV18 and TRBJ2-3, with 8 bases matching TRBD1. J lost 1 base, V lost 0 bases, and 9 bases had no gene match. Germline assignment: CDR1 KGHSH and CDR2 LQKENI. This CDR3 spans 18 amino acids. The CDR3 here is CASSPPQTGALGTDTQYF. The CDR3 DNA reads as TGTGCCAGCTCACCACCCCAGACAGGGGCGTTGGGCACAGATACGCAGTATTTT.

This clonotype was recorded many times. DNA for the CDR3: TGCAGCGTTGAAGAGAGGACTAGCGGGAGAGGCGAGACCCAGTACTTC. Encoded protein: CSVEERTSGRGETQYF. V gene TRBV29-1 combines with J gene TRBJ2-5, with 13 bases lining up with TRBD2. After removal of 0 bases from V and 5 bases from J, the junction contained 6 bases not matched to a gene. CDR1 is SQVTM, CDR2 ANQGSEA, per germline. CDR3 length: 16 residues.

This clonotype was counted only a few times. A much larger clone differs by one base, so this may be a read error. V and J are TRBV28 and TRBJ2-1; possibly TRBD1 or TRBD2 for D (5 bases each). The CDR3 runs 15 residues. Germline V CDR1 and CDR2: MDHEN, SYDVKM. The CDR3 reads CTSSLGLAGANEQFF. The CDR3 DNA is TGTACCAGCAGTTTGGGGCTAGCCGGGGCCAATGAGCAGTTCTTC.

This clonotype was picked up many times. The CDR3 bases are TGTGCCAGCAGTTTAGGTGGTTATCAGCCCCAGCATTTT. Translating gives CASSLGGYQPQHF. The chain joins TRBV12-3 or TRBV12-4 to TRBJ1-5, with no clear D. The CDR3 is made up of 13 amino acids. The germline V and J ends were trimmed by 1 base and 5 bases, with 6 bases remaining between them.

The table lists this clonotype with many counts. The chain recombines TRBV4-1 with TRBJ1-5, with D possibly being TRBD1 (6 bases). The CDR3 extends over 14 amino acids. V lost 0 bases and J 4 bases, leaving 7 bases between the germline ends. Germline V gene data show CDR1 as MGHRA and CDR2 as YSYEKL. The CDR3 reads CASSQDQGNQPQHF. In DNA form, the CDR3 reads TGCGCCAGCAGCCAAGATCAGGGGAATCAGCCCCAGCATTTT.

In its sample, this clonotype was seen many times. This chain joins TRBV12-3 or TRBV12-4 and TRBJ2-1; 10 bases line up with TRBD1. The CDR3 has 17 amino acids. Trimming at V came to 0 bases and at J to 2 bases, leaving 4 bases not matched to a gene. CDR3 region: CASSLALGTGAYNEQFF. DNA for the CDR3: TGTGCCAGCAGTTTAGCGCTAGGGACAGGGGCCTACAATGAGCAGTTCTTC.

The chain employs TRBV2 and TRBJ1-5; 8 nucleotides agree with TRBD1. Germline CDR1 reads SNHLY; CDR2 reads FYNNEI. V lost 5 bases to trimming and J lost 3 bases; unmatched junction nucleotides: 3. The CDR3 sequence is 14 residues long. Here the CDR3 DNA reads TGTGCCAGCAGTCGACAGGGGCACAATCAGCCCCAGCATTTT. Protein product: CASSRQGHNQPQHF.

This clonotype was observed a handful of times. The chain is built from TRBV20-1 and TRBJ2-7, with 10 positions matching TRBD1. The CDR3 has 14 amino acids. Germline values: CDR1 DFQATT, CDR2 SNEGSKA (reference sequence). After removal of 3 bases from V and 7 bases from J, the junction contained 9 bases not matched to a gene. In DNA form, the CDR3 reads TGCAGTGCTAGGTCCGGGACAGGGGAGATGGAGCAGTACTTC. This translates into CSARSGTGEMEQYF.

This clonotype was seen at least ten times. CDR3 sequence (DNA): TGTGCCAGCAGTTTATGGACTAGCGGAAGCGGCGAGCAGTACTTC. It encodes CASSLWTSGSGEQYF. This sequence joins TRBV27 and TRBJ2-7; 10 bases map to TRBD2. V lost 1 base, J lost 6 bases, and 6 bases stayed unmatched. Germline V gene data show CDR1 as MNHEY and CDR2 as SMNVEV (reference sequence). The CDR3 has 15 amino acids.

This clonotype was counted at least ten times. The V gene is TRBV6-1, the J gene TRBJ2-1; tentatively, D is TRBD2 (6 bases). The CDR3 has 16 amino acids. The germline CDR1 and CDR2 sequences are MNHNS and SASEGT. The germline V and J ends were trimmed by 5 bases and 4 bases, with 18 bases remaining between them. The CDR3, as DNA: TGTGCCAGCAGTTACCGCCGGGACTTTACTTACAATGAGCAGTTCTTC. Its translation is CASSYRRDFTYNEQFF.

CDR3 amino acids: CASSLTGTVVAGELFF. CDR3 sequence (DNA): TGTGCCAGCAGCCTCACCGGGACAGTAGTGGCCGGGGAGCTGTTTTTT. V gene TRBV7-6 combines with J gene TRBJ2-2; 7 positions match TRBD1. Germline V gene lookup returns CDR1 SGHVS and CDR2 FNYEAQ. The CDR3 has 16 residues. Trimming at V came to 5 bases and at J to 6 bases, leaving 12 bases not matched to a gene.

V is TRBV7-9 and J is TRBJ2-1; weak D call: TRBD2 (6 bases). The CDR3 is 16 residues long. Germline V gives CDR1 SEHNR, CDR2 FQNEAQ (reference sequence). Trimming cost V 5 bases and J 2 bases, with 16 bases left between them. The CDR3 sequence: CASSRPGRPTYNEQFF. The CDR3 coding sequence is TGTGCCAGCAGCAGACCTGGGAGGCCCACCTACAATGAGCAGTTCTTC.

This clonotype has just a few counts. The rearrangement links TRBV29-1 to TRBJ2-7, with TRBD2 identical over 8 bases. This CDR3 region has 15 residues. V was clipped by 7 bases and J by 6 bases; unmatched bases: 17. Germline CDR1 and CDR2: SQVTM and ANQGSEA. CDR3 in DNA: TGCAGCGCCGGGGGGGGGACCCCCTCCGGACGCGAGCAGTACTTC. It encodes CSAGGGTPSGREQYF.

This clonotype occurred many times. V gene TRBV7-2 combines with J gene TRBJ2-4; 9 bases match TRBD2. The CDR3 is 14 amino acids. Per the germline V gene, CDR1 is SGHTA and CDR2 is FQGNSA. V shed 2 bases and J 7 bases; nucleotides not matched to a gene: 3. The chain's CDR3 is CASSLPSGTNIQYF. The CDR3 DNA is TGTGCCAGCAGCTTACCTAGCGGGACGAACATTCAGTACTTC.